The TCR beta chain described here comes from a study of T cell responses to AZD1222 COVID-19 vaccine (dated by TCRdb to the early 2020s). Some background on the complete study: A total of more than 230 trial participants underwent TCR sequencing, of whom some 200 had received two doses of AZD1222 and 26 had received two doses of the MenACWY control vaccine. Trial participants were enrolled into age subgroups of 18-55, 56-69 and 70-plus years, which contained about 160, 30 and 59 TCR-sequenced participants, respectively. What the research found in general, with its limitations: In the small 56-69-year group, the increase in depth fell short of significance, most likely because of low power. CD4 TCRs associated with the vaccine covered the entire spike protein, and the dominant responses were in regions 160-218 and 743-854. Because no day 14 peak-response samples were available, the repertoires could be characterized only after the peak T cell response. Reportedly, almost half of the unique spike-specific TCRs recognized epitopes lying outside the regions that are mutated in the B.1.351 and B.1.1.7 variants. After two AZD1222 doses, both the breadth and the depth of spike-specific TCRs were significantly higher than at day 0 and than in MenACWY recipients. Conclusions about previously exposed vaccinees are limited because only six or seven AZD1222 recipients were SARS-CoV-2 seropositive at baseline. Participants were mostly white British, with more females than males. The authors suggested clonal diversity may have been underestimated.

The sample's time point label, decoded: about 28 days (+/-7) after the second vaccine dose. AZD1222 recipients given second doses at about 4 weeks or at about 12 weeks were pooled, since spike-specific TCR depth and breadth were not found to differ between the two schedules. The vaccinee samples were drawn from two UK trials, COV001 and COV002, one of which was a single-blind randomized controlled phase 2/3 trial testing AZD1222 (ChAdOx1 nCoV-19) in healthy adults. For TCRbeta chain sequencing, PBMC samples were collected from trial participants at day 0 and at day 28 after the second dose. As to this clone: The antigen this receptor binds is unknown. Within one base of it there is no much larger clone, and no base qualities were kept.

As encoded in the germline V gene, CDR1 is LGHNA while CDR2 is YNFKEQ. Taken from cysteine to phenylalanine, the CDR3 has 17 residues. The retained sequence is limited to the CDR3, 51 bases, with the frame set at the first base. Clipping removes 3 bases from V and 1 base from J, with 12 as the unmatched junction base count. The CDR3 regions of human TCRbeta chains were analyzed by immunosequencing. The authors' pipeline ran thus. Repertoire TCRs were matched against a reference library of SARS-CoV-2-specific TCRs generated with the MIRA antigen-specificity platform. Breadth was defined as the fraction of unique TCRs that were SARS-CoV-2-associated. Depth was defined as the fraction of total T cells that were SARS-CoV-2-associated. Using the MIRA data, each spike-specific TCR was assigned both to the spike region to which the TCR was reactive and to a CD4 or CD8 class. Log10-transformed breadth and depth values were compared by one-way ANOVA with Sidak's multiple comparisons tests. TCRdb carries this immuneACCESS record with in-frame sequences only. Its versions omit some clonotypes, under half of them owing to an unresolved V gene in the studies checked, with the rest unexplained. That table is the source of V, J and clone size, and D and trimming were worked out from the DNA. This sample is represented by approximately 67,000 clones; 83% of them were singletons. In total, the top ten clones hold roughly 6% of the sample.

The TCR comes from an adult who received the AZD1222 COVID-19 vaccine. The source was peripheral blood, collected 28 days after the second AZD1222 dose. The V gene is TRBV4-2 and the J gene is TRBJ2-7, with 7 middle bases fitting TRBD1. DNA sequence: TGTGCCAGCAGCCACTACCCGACAGGGATTAGTTCCTACGAGCAGTACTTC. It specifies CASSHYPTGISSYEQYF.